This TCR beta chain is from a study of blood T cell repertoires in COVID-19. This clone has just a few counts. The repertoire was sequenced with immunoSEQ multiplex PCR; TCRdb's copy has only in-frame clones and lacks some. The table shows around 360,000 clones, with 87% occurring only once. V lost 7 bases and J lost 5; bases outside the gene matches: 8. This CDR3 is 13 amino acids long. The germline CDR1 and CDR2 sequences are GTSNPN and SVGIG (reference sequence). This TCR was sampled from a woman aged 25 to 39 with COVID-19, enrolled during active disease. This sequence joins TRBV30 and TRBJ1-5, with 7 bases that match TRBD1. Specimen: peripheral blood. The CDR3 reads CASSTGIDQPQHF. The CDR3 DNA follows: TGTGCCTCCTCGACAGGGATCGATCAGCCCCAGCATTTT.